Sequencing of this T cell receptor beta chain was carried out in a study of T cell repertoires in aging, cancer and after chemotherapy. Study-level information: Repeat sampling of healthy donors over several months to years showed clear clonal overlap. Study-wide results and caveats: Loss of evenness, beyond lost richness, contributed to age-related TCR diversity decline in cancer patients.

Germline assignment: CDR1 LNHDA and CDR2 SQIVND (reference sequence). CDR3 length: 14 residues. V shed 1 base, J shed 4 bases, and the junction held 3 bases outside the gene matches. Turning to this clonotype: Its cognate antigen is unknown.

Peripheral blood genomic DNA, not sorted cells or RNA, was the template. A mixed TRB-A/B primer pool amplified rearranged TRB by multiplex touch-down PCR. MiXCR, applied by TCRdb to the multiplex PCR reads, yields one record per CDR3 protein. This sample carries fewer than 15,000 distinct CDR3 sequences, approximately 25% of them seen once, and the ten largest clones take approximately 52%. The sequencing sample was made of blood. This clonotype was sampled from a human donor in good health. The chain links TRBV19 to TRBJ2-7; 8 bases match TRBD1. CDR3 nucleotide sequence: TGTGCCAGTAGTATAGGGACAGGGCGGTACGAGCAGTACTTC. It specifies CASSIGTGRYEQYF.